The sequence of this T cell receptor beta chain was determined in a study of shared T cell receptors in the human thymus. Data came from immunoSEQ multiplex PCR; TCRdb stores just in-frame clones and leaves some out. The data hold about 730,000 clones, with around 85% observed a single time. Comments on this clone: A junction end diverges from the germline sequence, so it may reflect a read error.

The CDR3 covers 13 residues. Germline CDR1 is SSHAT and CDR2 is FNYEAQ (reference sequence). Separately, the same data were catalogued under a study of human thymus T cells. That work contributes: Thymic material originated from resections removed in the course of corrective heart surgery. Thymic repertoires of unrelated individuals were reported in related research to overlap highly.

The rearrangement joins TRBV7-7 to TRBJ2-5; 10 nucleotides line up with TRBD2. This sequence originates from a girl under three years old with a congenital heart defect. Sequencing used thymocytes. In DNA form, the CDR3 reads TGTGCTAGCAGCTTAGCGGGGGGAGAGACCCAGTACTTC. Its protein product is CASSLAGGETQYF.